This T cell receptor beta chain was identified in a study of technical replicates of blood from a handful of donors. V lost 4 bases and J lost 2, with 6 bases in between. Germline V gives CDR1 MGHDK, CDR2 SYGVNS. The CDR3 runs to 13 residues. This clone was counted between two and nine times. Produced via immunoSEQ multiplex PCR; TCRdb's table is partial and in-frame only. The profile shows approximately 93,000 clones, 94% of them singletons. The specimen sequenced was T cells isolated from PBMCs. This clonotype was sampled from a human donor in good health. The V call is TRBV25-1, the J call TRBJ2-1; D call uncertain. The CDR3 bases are TGTGCCAGCAGTGCGGGTACCTACAATGAGCAGTTCTTC. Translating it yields CASSAGTYNEQFF.